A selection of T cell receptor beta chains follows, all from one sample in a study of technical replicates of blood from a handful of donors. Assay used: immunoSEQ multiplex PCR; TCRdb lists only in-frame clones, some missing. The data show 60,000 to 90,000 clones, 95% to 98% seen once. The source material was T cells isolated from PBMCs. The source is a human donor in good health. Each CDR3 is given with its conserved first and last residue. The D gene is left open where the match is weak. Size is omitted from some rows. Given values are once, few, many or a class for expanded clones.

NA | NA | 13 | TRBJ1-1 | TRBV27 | TGTGCCAGCAGACAGGGTCGGAACACTGAAGCTTTCTTT | CASRQGRNTEAFF
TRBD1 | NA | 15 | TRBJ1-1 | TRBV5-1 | TGCGCCAGCAGCTTGGAGGACAGGTGGAAGACTGAAGCTTTCTTT | CASSLEDRWKTEAFF
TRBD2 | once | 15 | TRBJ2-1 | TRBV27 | TGTGCCAGCAGTTCGACTAGCGGCTCCTACAATGAGCAGTTCTTC | CASSSTSGSYNEQFF
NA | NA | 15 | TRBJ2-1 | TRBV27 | TGTGCCAGCAGTTTAGAGCGGACGAGGAACAATGAGCAGTTCTTC | CASSLERTRNNEQFF
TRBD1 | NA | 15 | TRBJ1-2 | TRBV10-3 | TGTGCCATCAGAGAAATGACAGGGAAAGGGGGCGGCTACACCTTC | CAIREMTGKGGGYTF
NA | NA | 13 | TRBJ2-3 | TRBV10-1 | TGCGCCAGCAGTGGCTCGGGTACAGATACGCAGTATTTT | CASSGSGTDTQYF
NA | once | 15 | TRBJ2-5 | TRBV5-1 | TGCGCCAGCAGCTTGGTTGATGTTCGGGAAGAGACCCAGTACTTC | CASSLVDVREETQYF
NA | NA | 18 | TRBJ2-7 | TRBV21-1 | TGTGCCAGCAGCGAACGTCAGGGCCCGGGGCAGGGGGCCGACGAGCAGTACTTC | CASSERQGPGQGADEQYF
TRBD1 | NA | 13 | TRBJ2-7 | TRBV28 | TGTGCCAGCAGAGACAGGGTCCCCTACGAGCAGTACTTC | CASRDRVPYEQYF
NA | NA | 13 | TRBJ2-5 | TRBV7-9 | TGTGCCAGCAGCTTCCCGCTTCAGGAGACCCAGTACTTC | CASSFPLQETQYF
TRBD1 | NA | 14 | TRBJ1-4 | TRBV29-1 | TGCAGCGCCACGGACAGGGGTGATAATGAAAAACTGTTTTTT | CSATDRGDNEKLFF
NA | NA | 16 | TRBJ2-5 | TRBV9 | TGTGCCAGCAGCCTCGCTAGAATGTCAGACCAAGAGACCCAGTACTTC | CASSLARMSDQETQYF
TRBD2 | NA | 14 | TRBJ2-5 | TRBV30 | TGTGCCTGGGGTACTAGCGGGGGAGCATGGACCCAGTACTTC | CAWGTSGGAWTQYF
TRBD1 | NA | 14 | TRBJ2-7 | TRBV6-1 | TGTGCCAGCAGTTCCAGGGGGACAGCCTACGAGCAGTACTTC | CASSSRGTAYEQYF
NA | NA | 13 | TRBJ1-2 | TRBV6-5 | TGTGCCAGCAGTTCCCAGGGTAACTATGGCTACACCTTC | CASSSQGNYGYTF
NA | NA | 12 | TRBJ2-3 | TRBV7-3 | TGTGCCAGTAGAGACAGGACAGATACGCAGTATTTT | CASRDRTDTQYF
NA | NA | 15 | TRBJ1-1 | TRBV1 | TGCACCAGCAGCCTTTCGGACAGGGGTGGCACTGAAGCTTTCTTT | CTSSLSDRGGTEAFF
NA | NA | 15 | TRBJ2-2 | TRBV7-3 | TGTGCCAGCAGTATCACGGCAGGGAACACCGGGGAGCTGTTTTTT | CASSITAGNTGELFF
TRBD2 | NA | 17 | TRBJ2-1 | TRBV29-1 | TGCAGCGTTGAAGACGGTCGGGGGGTTGGGACCTACAATGAGCAGTTCTTC | CSVEDGRGVGTYNEQFF
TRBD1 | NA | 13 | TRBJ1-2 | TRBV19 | TGTGCCAGTAGTATCGGGACAGGGGTGGGCTACACCTTC | CASSIGTGVGYTF
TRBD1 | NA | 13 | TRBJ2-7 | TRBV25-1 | TGTGCCAGCAGTGAAATGGCAGGGGGCGAGCAGTACTTC | CASSEMAGGEQYF
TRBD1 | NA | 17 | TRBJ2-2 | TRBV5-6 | TGTGCCAGCAGCTTGGGGGGACAGGGGGTTGTAACCGGGGAGCTGTTTTTT | CASSLGGQGVVTGELFF
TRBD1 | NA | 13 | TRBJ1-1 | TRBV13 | TGTGCCAGCGGGGACAGGGCGAACACTGAAGCTTTCTTT | CASGDRANTEAFF
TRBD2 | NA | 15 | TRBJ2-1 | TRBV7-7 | TGTGCCAGCAGCTCCGGACTAGGTGCCTACAATGAGCAGTTCTTC | CASSSGLGAYNEQFF